This TCR beta chain was identified in a study of Ad26.COV2.S vaccination and SARS-CoV-2 variants. In the study overall: Participants got Ad26.COV2.S intramuscularly, once or twice 56 days apart. Study-wide points: Placebo recipients had lower spike-specific TCR breadth than vaccine recipients.

This CDR3 spans 18 amino acids. V lost 0 bases and J 7 bases, leaving 24 bases between the germline ends. From germline, CDR1 is LNHDA and CDR2 SQIVND (reference sequence). Regarding treatment: about 20 received Ad26.COV2.S at low or high dose, single or two shots; about 5 received placebo; per-sample allocation not given. The study sampled participants on day 63 after the first vaccine or placebo injection. Data came from immunoSEQ multiplex PCR; TCRdb stores just in-frame clones and leaves some out. The data show about 400,000 clones, around 89% seen once. Notes on this clone: Its specificity is not known.

V and J are TRBV19 and TRBJ1-1; TRBD1 might be the D (5 bases). Sequencing used peripheral blood, obtained in a trial of Ad26.COV2.S vaccine versus placebo. The clonotype originates from a person aged 18 to 65 who received the Ad26.COV2.S COVID-19 vaccine or a placebo. The CDR3 region has the DNA TGTGCCAGTAGTATAGATCTCAAGCTTAGGGTCCCCCAGGGTGAAGCTTTCTTT. Translated, it gives CASSIDLKLRVPQGEAFF.